The entry below describes one T cell receptor beta chain. The antigen remains unidentified. In the naive CD8 group, cells lacked CD45RO and were positively selected for CCR7, so terminally differentiated effector memory CD45RA+ cells were left out. Assay used: immunoSEQ multiplex PCR; TCRdb lists only in-frame clones, some missing. This table has about 2.1 million clones, about 94% appearing once. The data originate from a study of shared clonotypes between healthy human individuals. Overall study: CD8 memory received one plate per donor, CD8 naive two, CD4 memory three and CD4 naive three. The study, taken as a whole, reports: The authors sampled blood alone, and tissue repertoires likely differ. About 5% was the fraction of naive CD4 clonotypes found shared across several donors.

V was shortened by 0 bases and J by 5 bases, with 11 bases between the two germline ends. The CDR3 is made up of 14 amino acids. Germline values: CDR1 SGDLS, CDR2 YYNGEE. The chain joins TRBV9 to TRBJ1-2; D is perhaps TRBD1 (6 bases). What was sequenced was naive CD8+ T cells from PBMCs. This TCR was recovered from a man aged 18 to 30 in good health. Some clones in this sample may be carry-over from other donors' samples. The DNA for the CDR3 is TGTGCCAGCAGCGTAGCTGGACAGTGGTATGGCTACACCTTC. It encodes CASSVAGQWYGYTF.